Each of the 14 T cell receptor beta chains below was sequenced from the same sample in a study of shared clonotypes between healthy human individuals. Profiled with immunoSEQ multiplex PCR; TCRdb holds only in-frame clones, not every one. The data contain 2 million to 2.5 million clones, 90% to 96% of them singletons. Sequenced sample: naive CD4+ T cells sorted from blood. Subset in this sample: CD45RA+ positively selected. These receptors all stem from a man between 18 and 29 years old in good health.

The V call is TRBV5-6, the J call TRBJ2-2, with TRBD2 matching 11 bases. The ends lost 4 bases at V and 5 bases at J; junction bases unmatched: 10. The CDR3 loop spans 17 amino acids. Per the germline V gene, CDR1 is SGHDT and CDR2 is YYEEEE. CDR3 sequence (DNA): TGTGCCAGCAGCCCTACAACTAGCGGGGGTCCTACCGGGGAGCTGTTTTTT. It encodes CASSPTTSGGPTGELFF.

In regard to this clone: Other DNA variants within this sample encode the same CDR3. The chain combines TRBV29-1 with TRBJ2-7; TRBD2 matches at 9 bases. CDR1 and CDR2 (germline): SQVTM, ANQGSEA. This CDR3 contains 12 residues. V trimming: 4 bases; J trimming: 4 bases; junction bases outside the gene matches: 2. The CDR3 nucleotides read TGCAGCGTTGTGGGACTAGCTTACGAGCAGTACTTC. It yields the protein CSVVGLAYEQYF.

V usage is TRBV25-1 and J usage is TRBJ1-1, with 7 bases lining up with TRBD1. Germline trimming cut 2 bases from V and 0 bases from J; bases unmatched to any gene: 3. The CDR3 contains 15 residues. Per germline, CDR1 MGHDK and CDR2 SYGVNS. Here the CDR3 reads CASSEGRGVNTEAFF. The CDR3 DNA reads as TGTGCCAGCAGTGAAGGCAGGGGGGTGAACACTGAAGCTTTCTTT.

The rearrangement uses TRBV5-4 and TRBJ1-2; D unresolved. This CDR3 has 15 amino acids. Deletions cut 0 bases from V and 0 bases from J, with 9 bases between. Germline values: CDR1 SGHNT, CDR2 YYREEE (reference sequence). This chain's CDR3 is CASSLGREANYGYTF. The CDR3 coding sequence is TGTGCCAGCAGCTTGGGTAGGGAAGCTAACTATGGCTACACCTTC.

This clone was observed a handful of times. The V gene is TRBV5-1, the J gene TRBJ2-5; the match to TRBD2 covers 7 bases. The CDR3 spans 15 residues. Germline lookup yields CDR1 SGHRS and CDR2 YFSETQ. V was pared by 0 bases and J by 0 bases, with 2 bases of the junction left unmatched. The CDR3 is CASSLDTSDQETQYF. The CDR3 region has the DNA TGCGCCAGCAGCTTGGATACTAGCGACCAAGAGACCCAGTACTTC.

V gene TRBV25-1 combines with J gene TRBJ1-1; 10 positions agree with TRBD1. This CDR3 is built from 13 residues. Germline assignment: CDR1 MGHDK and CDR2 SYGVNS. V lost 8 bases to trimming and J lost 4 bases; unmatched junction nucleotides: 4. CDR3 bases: TGTGCCAGCGGGACAGGGGTCCCCACTGAAGCTTTCTTT. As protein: CASGTGVPTEAFF.

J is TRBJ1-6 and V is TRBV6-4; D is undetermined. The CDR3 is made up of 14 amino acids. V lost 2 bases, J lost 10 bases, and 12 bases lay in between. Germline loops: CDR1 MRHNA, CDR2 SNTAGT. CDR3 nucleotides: TGTGCCAGCAGTGACGGGTTAGCCCTCTCACCCCTCCACTTT. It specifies CASSDGLALSPLHF.

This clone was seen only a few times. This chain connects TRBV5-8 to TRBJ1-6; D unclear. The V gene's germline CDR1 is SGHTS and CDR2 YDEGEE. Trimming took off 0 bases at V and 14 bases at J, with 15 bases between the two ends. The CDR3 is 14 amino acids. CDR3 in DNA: TGTGCCAGCAGCTTGGTAGGGAACCCCGCTTCCCTCCACTTT. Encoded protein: CASSLVGNPASLHF.

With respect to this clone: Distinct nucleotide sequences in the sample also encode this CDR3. The DNA for the CDR3 is TGTGCCTGGAGTGGGAGTCAGAACACTGAAGCTTTCTTT. Its translation is CAWSGSQNTEAFF. V is TRBV30 and J is TRBJ1-1; D is undetermined. V lost 1 base and J 1 base, leaving 7 bases between the germline ends. Germline values: CDR1 GTSNPN, CDR2 SVGIG (reference sequence). CDR3 size: 13 residues.

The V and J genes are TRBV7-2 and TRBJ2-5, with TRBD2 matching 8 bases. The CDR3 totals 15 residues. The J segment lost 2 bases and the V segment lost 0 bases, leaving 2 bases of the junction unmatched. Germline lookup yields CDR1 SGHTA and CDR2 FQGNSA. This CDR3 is CASSLASGVQETQYF. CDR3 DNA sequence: TGTGCCAGCAGCTTAGCTAGCGGGGTACAAGAGACCCAGTACTTC.

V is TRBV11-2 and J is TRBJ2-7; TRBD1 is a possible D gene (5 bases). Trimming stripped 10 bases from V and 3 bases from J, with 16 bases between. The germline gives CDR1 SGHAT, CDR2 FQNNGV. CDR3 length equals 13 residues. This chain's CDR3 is CATGSGPSYEQYF. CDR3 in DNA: TGTGCCACTGGTTCAGGGCCAAGCTACGAGCAGTACTTC.

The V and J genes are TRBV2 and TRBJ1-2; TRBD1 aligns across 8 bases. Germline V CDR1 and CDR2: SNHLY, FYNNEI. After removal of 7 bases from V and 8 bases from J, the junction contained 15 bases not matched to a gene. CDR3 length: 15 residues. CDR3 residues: CASIPGQELTWGYTF. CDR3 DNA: TGTGCCAGCATCCCGGGACAGGAGTTAACCTGGGGCTACACCTTC.

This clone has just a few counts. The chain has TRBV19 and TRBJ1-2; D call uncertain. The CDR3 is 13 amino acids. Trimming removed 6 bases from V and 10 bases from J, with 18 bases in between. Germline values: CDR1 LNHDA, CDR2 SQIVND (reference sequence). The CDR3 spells CASRELWVNDYTF. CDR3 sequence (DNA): TGTGCCAGTAGGGAGCTTTGGGTGAATGACTACACCTTC.

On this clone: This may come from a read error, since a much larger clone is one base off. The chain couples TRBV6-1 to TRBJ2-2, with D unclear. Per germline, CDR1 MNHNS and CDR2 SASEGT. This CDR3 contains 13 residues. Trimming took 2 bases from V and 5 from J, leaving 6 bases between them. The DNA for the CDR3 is TGTGCCAGCAGTGAATTGGTAACCGGGGAGCTGTTTTTT. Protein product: CASSELVTGELFF.